This T cell receptor (beta chain) stems from a study of cytomegalovirus exposure and HLA in healthy donors. Study outcomes and limitations: Most TCR sequences showed up rarely, but some public TCRs showed up in many donors. TCR beta V- and J-gene trimming was later associated with a missense DCLRE1C variant.

PCR involved 60 Vbeta and 13 Jbeta primers. Profiled with immunoSEQ multiplex PCR; TCRdb holds only in-frame clones, not every one. The sample carries 120,000 or so clones, roughly 18% recorded once. Per the germline V gene, CDR1 is MNHNS and CDR2 is SASEGT. The CDR3 has 15 residues. V lost 6 bases, J lost 6 bases, and 5 bases stayed unmatched. The sample holds a few counts of this clone. Its matching antigen is unknown. Sequencing was carried out using PBMCs. This receptor was identified in a female donor in good health and CMV-seropositive. This chain connects TRBV6-1 to TRBJ2-1, with TRBD2 matching over 13 bases. This CDR3 is CASSWGLAGINEQFF. CDR3 sequence (DNA): TGTGCCAGCAGCTGGGGACTAGCGGGAATCAATGAGCAGTTCTTC.